Sequencing of this T cell receptor (beta chain) was carried out in a study of cytomegalovirus exposure and HLA in healthy donors. It was with 60 Vbeta and 13 Jbeta primers that the PCR ran. Only in-frame clones appear in the TCRdb table, and some are missing; sequencing was by immunoSEQ multiplex PCR. The sample shows roughly 61,000 clones, around 80% of them seen only once. Per germline, CDR1 MGHRA and CDR2 YSYEKL. The CDR3 has 15 amino acids. J lost 7 bases, V lost 2 bases, and 6 bases had no gene match. The sequencing sample was made of PBMCs. The chain joins TRBV4-1 to TRBJ2-1; 9 bases are shared with TRBD1. The source of this sequence is a male donor in good health and CMV-seronegative. The chain's CDR3 is CASSQRSGQGNEQFF. For the CDR3, the DNA is TGCGCCAGCAGCCAAAGGAGCGGACAGGGGAATGAGCAGTTCTTC.